The present TCR beta chain was sequenced within a study of cytomegalovirus exposure and HLA in healthy donors. Study-level findings and limits: Follow-up analysis found HLA locus-dependent TCR association rates, highest for DRB1 and lowest for HLA-C. An Asian-associated ancestry cluster reportedly showed fewer N-insertions than the approximately 700-donor mean in a later analysis. With later analysis, a missense DCLRE1C variant became linked to TCR beta V- and J-gene trimming.

Germline values: CDR1 SNHLY, CDR2 FYNNEI. This CDR3 is built from 13 residues. V was shortened by 4 bases and J by 6 bases, with 11 bases between the two germline ends. Researchers ran the PCR with 60 Vbeta and 13 Jbeta primers. Measured with immunoSEQ multiplex PCR; TCRdb has only the in-frame clones, and not every one. The sample consists of fewer than 100,000 clones, roughly 80% of them appearing once. In regard to this clone: Antigen unknown.

The sequence derives from a female donor in good health and CMV-seronegative. The chain recombines TRBV2 with TRBJ2-3; TRBD2 is a possible D gene (5 bases). Sample: PBMCs. CDR3 sequence reads: CASSVRAGDTQYF. The CDR3 nucleotides read TGTGCCAGCAGTGTGCGGGCCGGCGATACGCAGTATTTT.